Listed below are T cell receptor beta chains from one sample, sequenced in a study of blood T cell repertoires in COVID-19. Clones were read by immunoSEQ multiplex PCR, and TCRdb kept only the in-frame ones, dropping some. Here the sample spans fewer than 200,000 clones, over 70% being singletons. The sequenced sample was PBMCs or T cells enriched from blood (not recorded which). The receptor source for this set is a woman between 50 and 59 years old in a cohort exposed to, infected with or recovered from COVID-19 (not recorded which). The CDR3 runs from the conserved cysteine through the conserved F or W. A D gene is named only where the DNA matches it firmly. The size of a clone is reported for some rows only, either as once, few or many, or as a class for expanded clones.

j_call	d_call	v_call	clone_size	cdr3_nt	cdr3_aa
TRBJ2-3	.	TRBV27	.	TGTGCCAGCAAAGGTTTCAGTAGTTCGGAGGGGGCAACAGATACGCAGTATTTT	CASKGFSSSEGATDTQYF
TRBJ1-1	.	TRBV5-4	.	TGTGCCAGCAGCTTGGAGATTGGGGCGGGAAACACTGAAGCTTTCTTT	CASSLEIGAGNTEAFF
TRBJ1-1	.	TRBV5-1	few	TGCGCCAGCAGCTTTGAGGGTGGAGGAACTGAAGCTTTCTTT	CASSFEGGGTEAFF
TRBJ1-1	TRBD1	TRBV6-1	.	TGTGCCAGCAGTGAAGTTGGGACAGGGGGCGCGTTGGTGAAGACTGAAGCTTTCTTT	CASSEVGTGGALVKTEAFF
TRBJ1-2	.	TRBV5-6	.	TGTGCCAGCAGCTTGGACAGCTATGGCTACACCTTC	CASSLDSYGYTF
TRBJ1-1	TRBD1	TRBV28	.	TGTGCCAGCAGTTCGCGACAGGGAGGCTGGACTGAAGCTTTCTTT	CASSSRQGGWTEAFF
TRBJ2-6	.	TRBV15	.	TGTGCCACCAGCAGAGATCCCGGGGCTGGGGCCAACGTCCTGACTTTC	CATSRDPGAGANVLTF
TRBJ1-3	.	TRBV7-2	.	TGTGCCAGCAGCTTATACTGGGGAAACACCATATATTTT	CASSLYWGNTIYF
TRBJ2-1	TRBD1	TRBV29-1	.	TGCAGCGTTGAAGTCTGGGACAGCCCTTACAATGAGCAGTTCTTC	CSVEVWDSPYNEQFF
TRBJ1-4	TRBD1	TRBV7-2	.	TGTGCCAGCAGCCTCGACAGGGGAATGAATGAAAAACTGTTTTTT	CASSLDRGMNEKLFF
TRBJ2-7	.	TRBV28	.	TGTGCCAGCAGCCCCCCAATAGTGCCCGAGACCTACGAGCAGTACTTC	CASSPPIVPETYEQYF
TRBJ1-1	.	TRBV7-2	many	TGTGCCAGCAGCTTAGTGGGACTTAGGAACACTGAAGCTTTCTTT	CASSLVGLRNTEAFF
TRBJ1-1	.	TRBV5-1	.	TGCGCCAGCAGCTTGGACAAGCGGACTGAAGCTTTCTTT	CASSLDKRTEAFF
TRBJ1-3	.	TRBV21-1	.	TGTGCCAGCAGCAAACACGACAGGGGGCTTAGAAACACCATATATTTT	CASSKHDRGLRNTIYF
TRBJ2-1	.	TRBV7-3	.	TGTGCCAGCAGCTTCCGCGGGATGGGGAGCTCCTACAATGAGCAGTTCTTC	CASSFRGMGSSYNEQFF
TRBJ2-2	.	TRBV24-1	.	TGTGCCACCAGTGACCCTGGACTAAACGGGGAGCTGTTTTTT	CATSDPGLNGELFF
TRBJ2-1	TRBD1	TRBV5-1	.	TGCGCCAGCGGCCCCGGGCAGGGGGAGTTCGATGAGCAGTTCTTC	CASGPGQGEFDEQFF
TRBJ1-1	.	TRBV28	.	TGTGCCAGCACCTCCTCGACAGTTATGAACACTGAAGCTTTCTTT	CASTSSTVMNTEAFF
TRBJ2-5	TRBD2	TRBV7-2	.	TGTGCCAGCAGCTTTCAGGGACTAGCGGTCCAAGAGACCCAGTACTTC	CASSFQGLAVQETQYF
TRBJ1-2	TRBD1	TRBV19	once	TGTGCCAGTAGTATCTTGACAGGGGCTAATGGCTACACCTTC	CASSILTGANGYTF
TRBJ2-1	TRBD2	TRBV28	.	TGTGCCAGCAGTTTGTTCACTAGCGGGAGGGTATTCGAGCAGTTCTTC	CASSLFTSGRVFEQFF
TRBJ2-7	TRBD2	TRBV5-8	.	TGTGCCAGCAGCTCTGGCGGGGGTTTAGAGCAGTACTTC	CASSSGGGLEQYF
TRBJ2-2	TRBD2	TRBV4-1	many	TGCGCCAGCAGCCGATCCGGACTAGCTGCTAACGGGGAGCTGTTTTTT	CASSRSGLAANGELFF
TRBJ2-7	.	TRBV5-6	.	TGTGCCAGCAGCCGTCGGGGTGGGCAGTACTTC	CASSRRGGQYF
TRBJ2-2	TRBD2	TRBV9	.	TGTGCCAGCAGCGTAGTAGCGGGGGGGCCGAACACCGGGGAGCTGTTTTTT	CASSVVAGGPNTGELFF
TRBJ2-1	.	TRBV19	.	TGTGCCAGTAGTGCCTCACTGGGGGCAACTGAGCAGTTCTTC	CASSASLGATEQFF
TRBJ2-7	TRBD2	TRBV7-2	.	TGTGCCAGCAGCTTAGACAGCGGGGCCAGCTCCTACGAGCAGTACTTC	CASSLDSGASSYEQYF
TRBJ1-5	.	TRBV19	.	TGTGCCAGTAGTTCCGGACGGTTGGAGGTTCAGCCCCAGCATTTT	CASSSGRLEVQPQHF
TRBJ2-2	.	TRBV19	.	TGTGCCAGTAGTATAGATCTGGGGCGGGACTACACCGGGGAGCTGTTTTTT	CASSIDLGRDYTGELFF
TRBJ2-4	.	TRBV27	.	TGTGCCAGCAGGTCCCGCGGGGTGAATGTAGACAAAAACATTCAGTACTTC	CASRSRGVNVDKNIQYF
TRBJ2-5	TRBD2	TRBV7-2	.	TGTGCCAGCAGCTTGTCACTAGCGGGGGGACAAGAGACCCAGTACTTC	CASSLSLAGGQETQYF
TRBJ1-5	.	TRBV9	.	TGTGCCAGCAGCAAAACTCAGGGTTTAGGGCCCCAGCATTTT	CASSKTQGLGPQHF
TRBJ2-7	.	TRBV19	.	TGTGCCAGTAGTATGGAGCACGCGGGTTACGAGCAGTACTTC	CASSMEHAGYEQYF
TRBJ1-4	.	TRBV27	once	TGTGCCAGCAGTTTCGGGGGAACTAATGAAAAACTGTTTTTT	CASSFGGTNEKLFF
TRBJ1-2	.	TRBV6-2/TRBV6-3	.	TGTGCCAGCAGTTACTCGAACCTCCGGGGGGTCGAGGTCTATGGCTACACCTTC	CASSYSNLRGVEVYGYTF
TRBJ2-3	TRBD2	TRBV7-2	.	TGTGCCAGCAGGACTAGCGGGGGGGTAGATACGCAGTATTTT	CASRTSGGVDTQYF
TRBJ1-1	.	TRBV30	.	TGTGCCTGGGATGACATGACCCGGAACACTGAAGCTTTCTTT	CAWDDMTRNTEAFF
TRBJ1-2	TRBD1	TRBV28	.	TGTGCCAGCAGTTTGGGGACAGGGGCCTATGGCTACACCTTC	CASSLGTGAYGYTF
TRBJ2-2	.	TRBV7-7	.	TGTGCTAGCAGCTTAACCCCAGGGGATGGCACCGGGGAGCTGTTTTTT	CASSLTPGDGTGELFF
TRBJ2-3	TRBD2	TRBV3-1/TRBV3-2	.	TGTGCCAGCAGCGGAGGGACTAGCGGGAGGGATACGAATACGCAGTATTTT	CASSGGTSGRDTNTQYF
TRBJ1-6	TRBD1	TRBV5-1	.	TGCGCCAGCAGCTCCTGGACAGGGAGGGATTCACCCCTCCACTTT	CASSSWTGRDSPLHF
TRBJ1-6	.	TRBV10-2	.	TGCGCCAGCAGTGACGGGAATTCACCCCTCCACTTT	CASSDGNSPLHF
TRBJ1-1	.	TRBV9	.	TGTGCCAGCAGCGAGGGAAAGGGAGGGAACACTGAAGCTTTCTTT	CASSEGKGGNTEAFF
TRBJ2-1	TRBD2	TRBV24-1	.	TGTGCCACCAGTGATACTAGCGGACAGCCCTACAATGAGCAGTTCTTC	CATSDTSGQPYNEQFF
TRBJ2-7	.	TRBV5-5	.	TGTGCCAGCAGCTCTAATCTTTACGAGCAGTACTTC	CASSSNLYEQYF
TRBJ1-1	.	TRBV7-8	few	TGTGCCAGCAGCCCACGGGGGGGGGTAACGAACACTGAAGCTTTCTTT	CASSPRGGVTNTEAFF
TRBJ1-2	TRBD1	TRBV28	.	TGTGCCAGCAGATCTGAGGGGGCGGGTGGCTACACCTTC	CASRSEGAGGYTF
TRBJ1-3	.	TRBV27	.	TGTGCCAGCAGGCAAGGGGCGACCTCTGGAAACACCATATATTTT	CASRQGATSGNTIYF
TRBJ2-6	.	TRBV20-1	once	TGCAGTGCTAGTTTAGGAGGGTATGGGGCCAACGTCCTGACTTTC	CSASLGGYGANVLTF
TRBJ2-2	.	TRBV5-1	.	TGCGCCAGCAGCCGTACAGAGACCGGGGAGCTGTTTTTT	CASSRTETGELFF
TRBJ2-7	.	TRBV27	.	TGTGCCAGCAGTCCCCGGGACAAACTCTACGAGCAGTACTTC	CASSPRDKLYEQYF
TRBJ2-7	.	TRBV21-1	.	TGTGCCAGCAGCAAAGTGTTGGGGGGGATGAGCCCATACGAGCAGTACTTC	CASSKVLGGMSPYEQYF